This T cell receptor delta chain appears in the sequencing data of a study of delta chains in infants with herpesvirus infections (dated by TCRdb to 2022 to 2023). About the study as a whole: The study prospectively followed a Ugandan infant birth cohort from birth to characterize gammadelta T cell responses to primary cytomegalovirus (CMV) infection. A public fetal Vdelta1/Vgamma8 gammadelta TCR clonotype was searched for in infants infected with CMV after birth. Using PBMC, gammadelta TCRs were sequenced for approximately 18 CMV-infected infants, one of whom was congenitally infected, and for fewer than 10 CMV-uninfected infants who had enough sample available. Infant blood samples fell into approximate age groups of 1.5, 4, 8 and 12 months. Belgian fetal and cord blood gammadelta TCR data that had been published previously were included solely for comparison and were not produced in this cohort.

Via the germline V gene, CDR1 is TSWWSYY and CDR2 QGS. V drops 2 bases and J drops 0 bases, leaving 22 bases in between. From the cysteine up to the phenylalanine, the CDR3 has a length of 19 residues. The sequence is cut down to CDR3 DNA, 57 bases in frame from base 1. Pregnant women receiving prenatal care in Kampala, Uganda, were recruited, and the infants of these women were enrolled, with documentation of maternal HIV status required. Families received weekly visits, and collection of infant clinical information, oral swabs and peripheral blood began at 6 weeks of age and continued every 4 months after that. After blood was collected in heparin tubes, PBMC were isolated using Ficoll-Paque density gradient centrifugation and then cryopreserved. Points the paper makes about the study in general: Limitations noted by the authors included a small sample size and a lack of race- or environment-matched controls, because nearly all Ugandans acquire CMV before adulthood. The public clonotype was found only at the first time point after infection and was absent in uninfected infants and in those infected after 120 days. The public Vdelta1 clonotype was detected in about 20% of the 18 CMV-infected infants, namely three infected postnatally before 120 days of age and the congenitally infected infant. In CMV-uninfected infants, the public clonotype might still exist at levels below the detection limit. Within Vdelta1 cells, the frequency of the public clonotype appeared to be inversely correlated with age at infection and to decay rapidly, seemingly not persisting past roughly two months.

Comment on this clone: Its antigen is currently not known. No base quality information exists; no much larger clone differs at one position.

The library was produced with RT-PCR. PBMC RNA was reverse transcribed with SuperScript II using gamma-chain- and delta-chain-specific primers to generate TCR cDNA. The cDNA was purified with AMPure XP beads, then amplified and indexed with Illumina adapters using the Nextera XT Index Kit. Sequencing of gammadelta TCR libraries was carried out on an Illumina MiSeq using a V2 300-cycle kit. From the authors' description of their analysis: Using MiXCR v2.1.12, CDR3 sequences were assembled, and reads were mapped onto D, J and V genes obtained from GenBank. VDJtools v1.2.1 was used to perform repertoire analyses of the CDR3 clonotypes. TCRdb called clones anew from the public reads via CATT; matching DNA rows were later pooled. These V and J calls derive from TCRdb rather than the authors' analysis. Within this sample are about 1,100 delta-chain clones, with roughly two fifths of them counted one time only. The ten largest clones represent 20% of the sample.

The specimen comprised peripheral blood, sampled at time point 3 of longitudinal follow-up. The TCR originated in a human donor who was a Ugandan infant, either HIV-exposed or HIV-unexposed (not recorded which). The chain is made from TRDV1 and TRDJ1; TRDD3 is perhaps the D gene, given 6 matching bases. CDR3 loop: CALGEKASPWGGYTDKLIF. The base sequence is TGTGCTCTTGGGGAAAAGGCCTCACCCTGGGGTGGGTACACCGATAAACTCATCTTT.